This T cell receptor beta chain came from a study of blood T cell repertoires in COVID-19. Study summary: Whether acute or convalescent, the COVID-19 samples came from the United States, Italy and Spain. T cells, B-cell-depleted T cells, or PBMCs supplied cDNA or gDNA.

Assay: immunoSEQ multiplex PCR; the TCRdb copy retains only in-frame clones and omits some. Among around 130,000 clones, approximately 80% were seen once, and the ten largest hold roughly 7.9%. The CDR3 loop spans 14 amino acids. V lost 0 bases to trimming and J lost 11 bases, with 17 bases between them. Germline CDR1 SGHDT, CDR2 YYEEEE. The chain links TRBV5-6 to TRBJ1-1; the D is unclear. This TCR came from a human donor in a cohort sampled during active COVID-19. Sequencing was performed on peripheral blood. The DNA for the CDR3 is TGTGCCAGCAGCTTGGCTCTCCAGGAATCTGGGGCTTTCTTT. Amino acids: CASSLALQESGAFF.